This T cell receptor beta chain emerged from a study of molecular identifiers for immune sequencing clone quantification. Findings and caveats of the study: Naive cells had under 1% of molecules in clones above 20 RNA copies, effectors over 97%.

Sorting recovered naive CD8 T cells on a CD8+CD4-CCR7+CD45RA+ profile. CDR1 and CDR2 from the germline V gene are SGHDN and FVKESK. This CDR3 comprises 14 residues. Losses at the gene ends were 8 bases for V and 3 bases for J; bases not matched to a gene: 4. To note about this clonotype: Its antigen remains unknown.

For bulk TCR libraries, previously described methods and listed TCR primers were used. From the PCR reads, TCRdb called clonotypes with MiXCR, one entry per CDR3 protein. The sample lists about 640,000 distinct CDR3 sequences, 20% occurring once. Sequenced: naive CD8+ T cells from blood, with Jurkat cell RNA spiked in. Subset described: FACS-sorted CD8+CD4-CCR7+CD45RA+ naive T cells. J is TRBJ2-7 and V is TRBV14, with 13 bases identical to TRBD2. The sequence was obtained from a human donor in good health. Some libraries in this study had Jurkat cell RNA spiked in. The CDR3: CASGRLAGGYEQYF. The CDR3 bases are TGTGCCAGCGGCCGACTAGCGGGAGGCTACGAGCAGTACTTC.